The 27 T cell receptor beta chains given below trace back to one sample, sequenced in a study of T cell responses to AZD1222 COVID-19 vaccine. This table comes from immunoSEQ multiplex PCR, and its TCRdb copy is limited to in-frame clones, with some not included. The repertoire holds about 120,000 clones, with around 90% as singletons. The source was peripheral blood, collected 28 days after the second AZD1222 dose. The receptor source for this set is an adult who received the AZD1222 COVID-19 vaccine.

V gene TRBV28 combines with J gene TRBJ2-1; D could derive from TRBD1 or TRBD2 (5 bases each). Germline CDR1 and CDR2: MDHEN and SYDVKM. CDR3 size: 16 residues. Trimming pared 5 bases from V and 4 bases from J, leaving 18 bases between. The CDR3 bases are TGTGCCAGCAGTAACCTTAGGGGACGAGAATACAATGAGCAGTTCTTC. It translates to CASSNLRGREYNEQFF.

This clone was counted a single time. This chain links TRBV6-4 with TRBJ1-1; perhaps TRBD1 as D (6 bases). CDR3 length: 15 residues. Germline values: CDR1 MRHNA, CDR2 SNTAGT. Deletions cut 3 bases from V and 3 bases from J, with 14 bases between. The CDR3 sequence: CASSEWGGQYTEAFF. CDR3 coding DNA: TGTGCCAGCAGTGAATGGGGGGGGCAGTACACTGAAGCTTTCTTT.

This rearrangement joins TRBV4-3 to TRBJ2-4; TRBD2 agrees at 11 bases. Germline lookup yields CDR1 LGHNA and CDR2 YSLEER. Trimming took 1 base from V and 6 from J; bases not matched to a gene: 11. This CDR3 contains 18 residues. The CDR3 loop is CASSQAPNSGRGGNIQYF. CDR3 DNA sequence: TGCGCCAGCAGCCAAGCCCCGAATAGCGGGAGGGGGGGAAACATTCAGTACTTC.

This clone occurred a few times. The CDR3 DNA follows: TGCGCCAGCAGCCTAGAAGGGACTAGCGGACTCTACGAGCAGTACTTC. It yields the protein CASSLEGTSGLYEQYF. The chain couples TRBV5-1 to TRBJ2-7; 11 bases fit TRBD2. J gave up 3 bases and V 4 bases, and 9 bases lay outside the gene matches. Germline CDR1 and CDR2: SGHRS and YFSETQ. The CDR3 totals 16 residues.

The chain couples TRBV3-1 (or the pseudogene TRBV3-2) to TRBJ2-7; unclear D gene. Trimming stripped 4 bases from V and 2 bases from J, with 18 bases between. The CDR3 length is 16 residues. From germline, CDR1 is LGHDT and CDR2 YNNKEL (reference sequence). This chain's CDR3 is CASSRTSAETAYEQYF. In DNA, the CDR3 is TGTGCCAGCAGCCGAACCTCGGCGGAGACGGCCTACGAGCAGTACTTC.

The rearrangement joins TRBV28 to TRBJ1-1; possibly TRBD1 for D (5 bases). Germline V gene data show CDR1 as MDHEN and CDR2 as SYDVKM. The CDR3 is made up of 14 amino acids. V shed 7 bases and J shed 0 bases, with 12 bases lying between them. The CDR3 sequence is CASNPDTLNTEAFF. CDR3 bases: TGTGCCAGCAACCCGGACACACTGAACACTGAAGCTTTCTTT. The full variable domain, in which reference TRBV28 and TRBJ1-1 provide the parts outside the CDR3, is DVKVTQSSRYLVKRTGEKVFLECVQDMDHENMFWYRQDPGLGLRLIYFSYDVKMKEKGDIPEGYSVSREKKERFSLILESASTNQTSMYLCASNPDTLNTEAFFGQGTRLTVV.

As DNA, the CDR3 is TGTGCCTGGACCGGATTAACTGAGGCGAGCTCCTATAATTCACCCCTCCACTTT. The encoded protein is CAWTGLTEASSYNSPLHF. V gene TRBV30 combines with J gene TRBJ1-6; D gene ambiguous. The CDR3 covers 18 residues. CDR1 and CDR2 from the germline V gene are GTSNPN and SVGIG (reference sequence). V lost 4 bases and J lost 0, with 19 bases in between.

The gene calls are TRBV12-5 and TRBJ2-5; D remains unclear. The CDR3 contains 15 residues. Trimming took 6 bases from V and 1 from J, leaving 15 bases between them. Germline values: CDR1 LGHNT, CDR2 FRNRAP. The CDR3 nucleotides read TGTGCTAGTGGGTCCGGACGGAAGATCCAAGAGACCCAGTACTTC. Translating it yields CASGSGRKIQETQYF.

The gene calls are TRBV5-6 and TRBJ2-2; D could derive from TRBD1 or TRBD2 (5 bases each). The CDR3 extends over 16 amino acids. Trimming shortened V by 5 bases and J by 4 bases, and 18 bases separated the two germline ends. In germline, CDR1 is SGHDT, CDR2 YYEEEE. As DNA, the CDR3 is TGTGCCAGCAGACACACCGGGGCAGGGTTCACCGGGGAGCTGTTTTTT. Translated: CASRHTGAGFTGELFF. The entire variable domain, with the rest obtained from reference TRBV5-6 and TRBJ2-2, is as follows: DAGVTQSPTHLIKTRGQQVTLRCSPKSGHDTVSWYQQALGQGPQFIFQYYEEEERQRGNFPDRFSGHQFPNYSSELNVNALLLGDSALYLCASRHTGAGFTGELFFGEGSRLTVL.

V and J are TRBV7-2 and TRBJ2-2; D is uncertain. The CDR3 covers 17 residues. The ends were cut back, 2 bases at V and 4 bases at J, with 17 bases in the middle. Germline V CDR1 and CDR2: SGHTA, FQGNSA. CDR3 nucleotide sequence: TGTGCCAGCAGCTTAAGGCGTGGGTTGGCGAGCACCGGGGAGCTGTTTTTT. Its translation is CASSLRRGLASTGELFF.

This chain connects TRBV2 to TRBJ2-1; TRBD2 matches 8 bases. Trimming removed 4 bases from V and 5 bases from J; junction bases left unmatched: 16. The germline V gene encodes CDR1 SNHLY and CDR2 FYNNEI. The CDR3 length is 18 residues. The CDR3 here is CASSVPVYSGELNNEQFF. In nucleotides, the CDR3 is TGTGCCAGCAGTGTCCCGGTATATAGCGGGGAACTTAACAATGAGCAGTTCTTC. The variable domain in full, with the rest retrieved from reference TRBV2 and TRBJ2-1, is EPEVTQTPSHQVTQMGQEVILRCVPISNHLYFYWYRQILGQKVEFLVSFYNNEISEKSEIFDDQFSVERPDGSNFTLKIRSTKLEDSAMYFCASSVPVYSGELNNEQFFGPGTRLTVL.

The J gene is TRBJ1-1, the V gene TRBV9; 9 nucleotides match TRBD1. The CDR3 runs to 18 residues. Germline assignment: CDR1 SGDLS and CDR2 YYNGEE. V trimming: 0 bases; J trimming: 1 base; junction bases outside the gene matches: 10. This CDR3 reads CASSVESSGGQGNTEAFF. The CDR3 nucleotides read TGTGCCAGCAGCGTAGAATCCAGTGGGGGACAGGGGAACACTGAAGCTTTCTTT.

The rearrangement links TRBV7-9 to TRBJ1-4; TRBD1 matches 7 bases. J gave up 2 bases and V 4 bases, and 7 bases lay outside the gene matches. Germline V gene data show CDR1 as SEHNR and CDR2 as FQNEAQ (reference sequence). The CDR3 is made up of 16 amino acids. The CDR3 here is CASSSRRQGTNEKLFF. DNA of the CDR3: TGTGCCAGCAGCTCTCGTAGACAGGGCACTAATGAAAAACTGTTTTTT. Using reference TRBV7-9 and TRBJ1-4 for the parts outside the CDR3, the full variable domain is DTGVSQNPRHKITKRGQNVTFRCDPISEHNRLYWYRQTLGQGPEFLTYFQNEAQLEKSRLLSDRFSAERPKGSFSTLEIQRTEQGDSAMYLCASSSRRQGTNEKLFFGSGTQLSVL.

V and J are TRBV7-7 and TRBJ2-1; 8 bases align to TRBD2. CDR1 is SSHAT and CDR2 is FNYEAQ in the germline V gene (reference sequence). V shed 5 bases and J 9 bases; nucleotides not matched to a gene: 12. The CDR3 consists of 15 residues. CDR3 residues: CASSPGRGAGSEQFF. The CDR3 DNA sequence: TGTGCCAGCAGCCCCGGGCGGGGGGCAGGAAGTGAGCAGTTCTTC.

This chain joins TRBV28 and TRBJ1-6; D uncertain. V was shortened by 3 bases and J by 7 bases, with 4 bases between the two germline ends. CDR1 and CDR2 (germline): MDHEN, SYDVKM. The CDR3 totals 12 residues. This CDR3 is CASSFYNSPLHF. The CDR3 coding sequence is TGTGCCAGCAGTTTTTACAATTCACCCCTCCACTTT.

The chain recombines TRBV19 with TRBJ2-7, with TRBD1 matching 9 bases. With V trimmed by 5 bases and J by 2 bases, 10 bases remained unmatched. The CDR3 runs to 16 residues. CDR1 is LNHDA, CDR2 SQIVND, per germline (reference sequence). Here the CDR3 DNA reads TGTGCCAGTAGTCGACAGGGACAGGGAATCACCTACGAGCAGTACTTC. Residues: CASSRQGQGITYEQYF.

The chain combines TRBV9 with TRBJ2-7, with 11 nucleotides matching TRBD2. With 4 bases clipped from V and 5 bases from J, the junction kept 8 bases outside the gene matches. This CDR3 is built from 15 residues. The germline gives CDR1 SGDLS, CDR2 YYNGEE. The CDR3 protein is CASSPQLAGAHEQYF. The CDR3 DNA reads TGTGCCAGCAGCCCACAACTAGCGGGGGCCCACGAGCAGTACTTC.

The gene calls are TRBV12-5 and TRBJ1-5, with TRBD1 identical over 8 bases. The CDR3 extends over 17 amino acids. Germline trimming cut 4 bases from V and 0 bases from J; bases unmatched to any gene: 8. CDR1 and CDR2 (germline): LGHNT, FRNRAP. Written as DNA, the CDR3 is TGTGCTAGTGGTTCCCCCCAGGGGGCCTATAGCAATCAGCCCCAGCATTTT. Translating it yields CASGSPQGAYSNQPQHF.

This chain connects TRBV25-1 to TRBJ2-2, with D possibly being TRBD1 or TRBD2 (5 bases each). The V end was cut by 4 bases, the J end by 3 bases, with 12 bases between. Germline loops: CDR1 MGHDK, CDR2 SYGVNS. CDR3 size: 15 residues. CDR3 region: CASSGGVSDTGELFF. CDR3 bases: TGTGCCAGCAGTGGAGGGGTTTCAGACACCGGGGAGCTGTTTTTT.

The chain recombines TRBV2 with TRBJ2-6; 7 positions match TRBD1. Germline values: CDR1 SNHLY, CDR2 FYNNEI. The V gene end was trimmed by 8 bases and the J gene end by 2 bases; junction bases not matched to a gene: 3. The CDR3 covers 14 residues. CDR3 loop: CASGQGAGANVLTF. The DNA of the CDR3 is TGTGCCAGCGGGCAGGGGGCTGGGGCCAACGTCCTGACTTTC.

This clone has just one count. The V and J genes are TRBV28 and TRBJ1-6; TRBD1 matches 9 bases. Per the germline V gene, CDR1 is MDHEN and CDR2 is SYDVKM. J gave up 1 base and V 4 bases, and 5 bases lay outside the gene matches. CDR3 size: 17 residues. The CDR3 DNA is TGTGCCAGCAGTTCATGGACAGGGGTGTCCTATAATTCACCCCTCCACTTT. This translates into CASSSWTGVSYNSPLHF.

The chain joins TRBV7-8 to TRBJ2-3, with D perhaps assigned TRBD1 or TRBD2 (5 bases each). CDR1 SGHVS and CDR2 FQNEAQ come from the germline V gene. Trimming pared 1 base from V and 4 bases from J, leaving 21 bases between. This CDR3 has 18 amino acids. CDR3 nucleotide sequence: TGTGCCAGCAGCTTAGAGACCCTGGGACCGACTTTGTCAGATACGCAGTATTTT. Translating it yields CASSLETLGPTLSDTQYF.

The genes are TRBV7-2 and TRBJ1-5; possibly TRBD1 for D (6 bases). Per the germline V gene, CDR1 is SGHTA and CDR2 is FQGNSA. The V gene lost 1 base and the J gene lost 2 bases, with 9 bases spanning the gap. The CDR3 sequence is 15 residues long. CDR3 nucleotide sequence: TGTGCCAGCAGCTTAGTGGGGGCTGGCAATCAGCCCCAGCATTTT. It encodes CASSLVGAGNQPQHF. Based on the CDR3 plus reference TRBV7-2 and TRBJ1-5, the full variable domain is GAGVSQSPSNKVTEKGKDVELRCDPISGHTALYWYRQSLGQGLEFLIYFQGNSAPDKSGLPSDRFSAERTGGSVSTLTIQRTQQEDSAVYLCASSLVGAGNQPQHFGDGTRLSIL.

This sequence joins TRBV14 and TRBJ1-5; D remains unclear. This CDR3 has 13 amino acids. V lost 4 bases to trimming and J lost 4 bases, with 8 bases between them. Germline V lookup: CDR1 SGHDN, CDR2 FVKESK. In DNA, the CDR3 is TGTGCCAGCAGCCGGACGGTTAATCAGCCCCAGCATTTT. It translates to CASSRTVNQPQHF. The variable domain in full, completed from reference TRBV14 and TRBJ1-5, reads EAGVTQFPSHSVIEKGQTVTLRCDPISGHDNLYWYRRVMGKEIKFLLHFVKESKQDESGMPNNRFLAERTGGTYSTLKVQPAELEDSGVYFCASSRTVNQPQHFGDGTRLSIL.

CDR3 amino acids: CASSPPLSVEKLFF. Here the CDR3 DNA reads TGTGCCAGCTCACCACCACTCAGTGTTGAAAAACTGTTTTTT. The chain has TRBV18 and TRBJ1-4; no clear D gene. Germline CDR1 and CDR2: KGHSH and LQKENI. Between the trimmed V and J ends, which lost 0 bases and 7 bases, there was a span of 9 bases. This CDR3 spans 14 amino acids.

The J gene is TRBJ1-2, the V gene TRBV5-4; 9 bases match TRBD1. This CDR3 is built from 15 residues. V was pared by 3 bases and J by 12 bases, with 15 bases of the junction left unmatched. The germline V gene has CDR1 SGHNT and CDR2 YYREEE (reference sequence). For the CDR3, the DNA is TGTGCCAGCAGCTCACCCCTGGGGACAGGGACGGGTCACACCTTC. Its translation is CASSSPLGTGTGHTF.

The J gene is TRBJ2-2, the V gene TRBV5-3; a weak D match, TRBD1 (7 bases). TRBV5-3 is filed as an ORF, its function uncertain. The V and J ends lost 4 bases and 2 bases respectively, with 33 bases between them. The CDR3 runs to 22 residues. The CDR3 spells CARSLVFLNRGTVQPNTGELFF. CDR3 coding DNA: TGTGCCAGAAGCCTTGTCTTCTTGAATCGGGGGACAGTCCAGCCTAACACCGGGGAGCTGTTTTTT.